Listed below are T cell receptor beta chains from one sample, sequenced in a study of blood T cell repertoires in COVID-19. TCRdb keeps only in-frame clones here, not all; method: immunoSEQ multiplex PCR. The sample lists about 140,000 clones; roughly four fifths were seen once. The sample consisted of peripheral blood. Receptors were obtained from an elderly woman in a cohort sampled during active or convalescent COVID-19. CDR3s include the opening cysteine and the closing phenylalanine or tryptophan. Each record gives: V gene, J gene, D gene, clone size, CDR3 protein, CDR3 DNA. D genes are given only for firm matches. Clone size appears in some rows only: once, few, many, or a class for an expanded clone.

V gene: TRBV21-1
J gene: TRBJ1-3
D gene: -
clone size: -
CDR3 protein: CASSKTDRVGNTIYF
CDR3 DNA: TGTGCCAGCAGCAAAACCGACAGGGTGGGAAACACCATATATTTT

V gene: TRBV4-3
J gene: TRBJ1-3
D gene: TRBD1
clone size: -
CDR3 protein: CASSQDWTGVYTIYF
CDR3 DNA: TGCGCCAGCAGCCAAGATTGGACAGGAGTATACACCATATATTTT

V gene: TRBV7-9
J gene: TRBJ1-4
D gene: TRBD1
clone size: -
CDR3 protein: CASSVAGTGPEKLFF
CDR3 DNA: TGTGCCAGCAGCGTTGCCGGGACAGGGCCTGAAAAACTGTTTTTT

V gene: TRBV5-1
J gene: TRBJ2-5
D gene: TRBD1
clone size: -
CDR3 protein: CASCWDRVRETQYF
CDR3 DNA: TGCGCCAGCTGCTGGGACAGGGTTCGAGAGACCCAGTACTTC

V gene: TRBV4-3
J gene: TRBJ1-2
D gene: TRBD1
clone size: -
CDR3 protein: CASSRGQSHYGYTF
CDR3 DNA: TGCGCCAGCAGCCGGGGACAGTCACACTATGGCTACACCTTC

V gene: TRBV6-2/TRBV6-3
J gene: TRBJ1-2
D gene: TRBD1
clone size: -
CDR3 protein: CASSPSMTGSYGYTF
CDR3 DNA: TGTGCCAGCAGCCCTAGCATGACAGGGTCCTATGGCTACACCTTC

V gene: TRBV24-1
J gene: TRBJ2-3
D gene: TRBD2
clone size: -
CDR3 protein: CATSDATSGDTDTQYF
CDR3 DNA: TGTGCCACCAGTGATGCGACTAGCGGGGACACAGATACGCAGTATTTT

V gene: TRBV6-5
J gene: TRBJ2-3
D gene: TRBD1
clone size: -
CDR3 protein: CASSMDRAEDTQYF
CDR3 DNA: TGTGCCAGCAGTATGGACAGGGCTGAAGATACGCAGTATTTT

V gene: TRBV4-2
J gene: TRBJ2-3
D gene: -
clone size: few
CDR3 protein: CASSQAGGLVDTQYF
CDR3 DNA: TGTGCCAGCAGCCAAGCGGGGGGCCTTGTGGATACGCAGTATTTT

V gene: TRBV6-5
J gene: TRBJ1-1
D gene: -
clone size: -
CDR3 protein: CASSPTLNTEAFF
CDR3 DNA: TGTGCCAGCAGCCCGACACTGAACACTGAAGCTTTCTTT

V gene: TRBV18
J gene: TRBJ2-3
D gene: TRBD2
clone size: -
CDR3 protein: CASSPARTSSGDTQYF
CDR3 DNA: TGTGCCAGCTCACCCGCCCGGACTAGTAGTGGAGATACGCAGTATTTT

V gene: TRBV5-8
J gene: TRBJ1-2
D gene: -
clone size: -
CDR3 protein: CASSLNRAGGYTF
CDR3 DNA: TGTGCCAGCAGTTTAAACAGGGCCGGGGGCTACACCTTC

V gene: TRBV5-1
J gene: TRBJ2-7
D gene: -
clone size: -
CDR3 protein: CASSYGQSEQYF
CDR3 DNA: TGCGCCAGCAGCTACGGACAGTCCGAGCAGTACTTC

V gene: TRBV5-1
J gene: TRBJ2-5
D gene: -
clone size: -
CDR3 protein: CASSLSGLGETQYF
CDR3 DNA: TGCGCCAGCAGCTTATCAGGGTTGGGAGAGACCCAGTACTTC

V gene: TRBV5-1
J gene: TRBJ1-2
D gene: TRBD1
clone size: -
CDR3 protein: CASSFTGGHGYTF
CDR3 DNA: TGCGCCAGCAGCTTCACAGGGGGCCATGGCTACACCTTC

V gene: TRBV5-5
J gene: TRBJ1-4
D gene: -
clone size: few
CDR3 protein: CASSSGQYNEKLFF
CDR3 DNA: TGTGCCAGCAGCTCTGGACAGTATAATGAAAAACTGTTTTTT

V gene: TRBV5-1
J gene: TRBJ2-1
D gene: -
clone size: few
CDR3 protein: CASRVLDNSYNEQFF
CDR3 DNA: TGCGCCAGCAGGGTTCTGGACAACTCCTACAATGAGCAGTTCTTC

V gene: TRBV6-5
J gene: TRBJ1-6
D gene: TRBD1
clone size: -
CDR3 protein: CASRQIQGDSPLHF
CDR3 DNA: TGTGCCAGCCGACAAATTCAGGGGGATTCACCCCTCCACTTT

V gene: TRBV7-2
J gene: TRBJ2-2
D gene: TRBD2
clone size: -
CDR3 protein: CASSPEVAGGTGELFF
CDR3 DNA: TGTGCCAGCAGCCCAGAGGTAGCGGGGGGAACCGGGGAGCTGTTTTTT

V gene: TRBV5-6
J gene: TRBJ2-4
D gene: -
clone size: -
CDR3 protein: CASSFWGPAALSKNIQYF
CDR3 DNA: TGTGCCAGCAGCTTTTGGGGGCCCGCCGCGTTGTCCAAAAACATTCAGTACTTC

V gene: TRBV19
J gene: TRBJ2-3
D gene: TRBD2
clone size: -
CDR3 protein: CASRQRGAGTDTQYF
CDR3 DNA: TGTGCCAGTAGACAGCGGGGGGCAGGCACAGATACGCAGTATTTT

V gene: TRBV3-1/TRBV3-2
J gene: TRBJ1-3
D gene: -
clone size: -
CDR3 protein: CASSSRPGAGNTIYF
CDR3 DNA: TGTGCCAGCAGCTCCCGGCCAGGGGCTGGAAACACCATATATTTT

V gene: TRBV7-9
J gene: TRBJ1-1
D gene: -
clone size: -
CDR3 protein: CASQAFAEAFF
CDR3 DNA: TGTGCCAGCCAAGCGTTCGCTGAAGCTTTCTTT

V gene: TRBV6-6
J gene: TRBJ2-5
D gene: TRBD1
clone size: -
CDR3 protein: CASSTGTGGRETQYF
CDR3 DNA: TGTGCCAGCAGTACCGGGACAGGGGGACGGGAGACCCAGTACTTC

V gene: TRBV6-1
J gene: TRBJ1-2
D gene: -
clone size: -
CDR3 protein: CASSELEGYYGYTF
CDR3 DNA: TGTGCCAGCAGTGAATTAGAGGGATACTATGGCTACACCTTC

V gene: TRBV10-3
J gene: TRBJ1-1
D gene: -
clone size: -
CDR3 protein: CAISEFSVLVNTEAFF
CDR3 DNA: TGTGCCATCAGTGAGTTCTCGGTTTTGGTGAACACTGAAGCTTTCTTT

V gene: TRBV3-1/TRBV3-2
J gene: TRBJ1-2
D gene: -
clone size: -
CDR3 protein: CASSQVRTAYGYTF
CDR3 DNA: TGTGCCAGCAGCCAAGTCAGGACAGCCTATGGCTACACCTTC